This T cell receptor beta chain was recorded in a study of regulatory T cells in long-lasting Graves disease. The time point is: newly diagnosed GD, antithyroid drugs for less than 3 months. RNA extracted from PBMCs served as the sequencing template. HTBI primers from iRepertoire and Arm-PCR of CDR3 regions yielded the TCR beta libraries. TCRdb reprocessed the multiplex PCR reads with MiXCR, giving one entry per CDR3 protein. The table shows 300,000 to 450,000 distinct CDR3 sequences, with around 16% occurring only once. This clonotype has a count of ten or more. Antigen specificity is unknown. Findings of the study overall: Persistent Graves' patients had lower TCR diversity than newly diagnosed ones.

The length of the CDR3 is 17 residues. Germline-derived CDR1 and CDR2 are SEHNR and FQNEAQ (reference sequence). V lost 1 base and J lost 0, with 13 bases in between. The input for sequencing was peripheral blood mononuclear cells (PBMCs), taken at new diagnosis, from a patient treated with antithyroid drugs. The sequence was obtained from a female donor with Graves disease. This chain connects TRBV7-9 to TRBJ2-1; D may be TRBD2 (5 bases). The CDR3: CASSLVKSGPSYNEQFF. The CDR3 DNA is TGTGCCAGCAGCTTAGTTAAGAGCGGACCCTCCTACAATGAGCAGTTCTTC.